This T cell receptor (beta chain) was sequenced during a study of cytomegalovirus exposure and HLA in healthy donors. The PCR used 60 Vbeta and 13 Jbeta primers. Some clones are missing from TCRdb's copy, which holds only in-frame ones; the method was immunoSEQ multiplex PCR. The sample records some 210,000 clones, 75% to 90% being singletons. The V gene end was trimmed by 6 bases and the J gene end by 4 bases; junction bases not matched to a gene: 5. Germline-derived CDR1 and CDR2 are MNHNS and SASEGT. This CDR3 has 14 amino acids. General study results and limits: In vitro checks showed that a few CMV-associated chains really do target CMV antigens. Most TCR sequences were uncommon, yet certain public TCRs appeared in many donors.

A note on this clone: Its specificity is unknown.

The donors were healthy bone marrow donors. The clonotype originates from a man aged 25 to 40 in good health and CMV-seronegative. The sequencing sample was made of PBMCs. The chain employs TRBV6-1 and TRBJ2-2; 7 bases match TRBD1. The CDR3 spells CASSATGFTGELFF. CDR3 coding DNA: TGTGCCAGCAGCGCGACAGGGTTCACCGGGGAGCTGTTTTTT.